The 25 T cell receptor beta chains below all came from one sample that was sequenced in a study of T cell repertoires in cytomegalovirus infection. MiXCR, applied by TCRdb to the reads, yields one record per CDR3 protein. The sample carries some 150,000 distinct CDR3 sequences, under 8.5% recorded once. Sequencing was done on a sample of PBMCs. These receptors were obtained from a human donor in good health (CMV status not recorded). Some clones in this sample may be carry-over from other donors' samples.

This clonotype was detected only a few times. The DNA for the CDR3 is TGTGCCAGCAGCCCCTGGGACAGCCTCACCGGGGAGCTGTTTTTT. Translating gives CASSPWDSLTGELFF. The chain employs TRBV7-2 and TRBJ2-2; 7 bases are a match to TRBD1. CDR3 size: 15 residues. Germline CDR1 reads SGHTA; CDR2 reads FQGNSA. After removal of 5 bases from V and 4 bases from J, the junction contained 7 bases not matched to a gene. The complete variable domain, with remaining parts taken from reference TRBV7-2 and TRBJ2-2, reads GAGVSQSPSNKVTEKGKDVELRCDPISGHTALYWYRQSLGQGLEFLIYFQGNSAPDKSGLPSDRFSAERTGGSVSTLTIQRTQQEDSAVYLCASSPWDSLTGELFFGEGSRLTVL.

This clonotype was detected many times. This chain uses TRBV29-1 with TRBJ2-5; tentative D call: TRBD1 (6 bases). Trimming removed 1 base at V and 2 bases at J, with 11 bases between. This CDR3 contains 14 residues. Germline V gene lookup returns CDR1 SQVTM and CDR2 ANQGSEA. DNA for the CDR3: TGCAGCGTTGAAGCGCTGGGACAACAAGAGACCCAGTACTTC. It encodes CSVEALGQQETQYF.

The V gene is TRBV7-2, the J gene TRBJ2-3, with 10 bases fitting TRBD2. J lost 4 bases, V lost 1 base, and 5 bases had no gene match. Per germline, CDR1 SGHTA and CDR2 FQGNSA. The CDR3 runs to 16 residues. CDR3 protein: CASSLGVSGGADTQYF. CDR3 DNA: TGTGCCAGCAGCTTAGGAGTCAGCGGGGGGGCAGATACGCAGTATTTT.

In DNA form, the CDR3 reads TGTGCCAGCAGCTCCCCAGGGGGCGCCGATGGCTACACCTTC. Encoded protein: CASSSPGGADGYTF. The chain combines TRBV7-2 with TRBJ1-2; 8 bases line up with TRBD1. The junction had 7 bases not matched to a gene; V was cut back by 4 bases and J by 6 bases. Germline assignment: CDR1 SGHTA and CDR2 FQGNSA. CDR3 length: 14 residues.

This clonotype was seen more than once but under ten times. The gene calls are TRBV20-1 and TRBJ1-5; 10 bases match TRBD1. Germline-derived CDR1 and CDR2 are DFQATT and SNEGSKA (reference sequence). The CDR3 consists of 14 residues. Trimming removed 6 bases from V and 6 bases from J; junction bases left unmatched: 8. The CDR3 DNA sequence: TGCAGTGCGAAGACAGGGGGCGCTTTTCAGCCCCAGCATTTT. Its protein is CSAKTGGAFQPQHF.

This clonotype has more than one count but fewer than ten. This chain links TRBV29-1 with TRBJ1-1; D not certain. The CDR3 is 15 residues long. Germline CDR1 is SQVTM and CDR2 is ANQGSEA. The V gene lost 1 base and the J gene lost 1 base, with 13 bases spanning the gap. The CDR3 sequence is CSVEAHLARNTEAFF. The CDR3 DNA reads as TGCAGCGTTGAAGCCCATCTTGCTCGGAACACTGAAGCTTTCTTT.

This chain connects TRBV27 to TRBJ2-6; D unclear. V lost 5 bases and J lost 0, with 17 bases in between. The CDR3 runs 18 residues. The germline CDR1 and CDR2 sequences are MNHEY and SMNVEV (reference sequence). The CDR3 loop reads CASSPRWHLVSGANVLTF. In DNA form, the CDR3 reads TGTGCCAGCAGTCCCCGTTGGCACCTGGTCTCTGGGGCCAACGTCCTGACTTTC.

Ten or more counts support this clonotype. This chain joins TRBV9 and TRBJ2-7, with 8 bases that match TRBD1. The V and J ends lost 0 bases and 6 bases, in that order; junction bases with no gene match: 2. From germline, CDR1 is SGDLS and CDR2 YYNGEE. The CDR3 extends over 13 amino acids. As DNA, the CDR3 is TGTGCCAGCAGCGTAGTAACAGGGGGCGAGCAGTACTTC. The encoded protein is CASSVVTGGEQYF.

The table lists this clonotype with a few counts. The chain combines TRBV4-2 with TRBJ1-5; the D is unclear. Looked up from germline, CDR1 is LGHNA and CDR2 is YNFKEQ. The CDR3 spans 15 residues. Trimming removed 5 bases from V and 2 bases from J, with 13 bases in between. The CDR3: CASSIEGSGNQPQHF. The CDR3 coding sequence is TGTGCCAGCAGCATAGAAGGGTCTGGCAATCAGCCCCAGCATTTT.

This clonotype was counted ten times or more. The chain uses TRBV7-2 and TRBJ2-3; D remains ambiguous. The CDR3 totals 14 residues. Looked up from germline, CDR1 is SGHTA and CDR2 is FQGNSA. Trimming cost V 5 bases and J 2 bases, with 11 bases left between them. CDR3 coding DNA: TGTGCCAGCAGCCCAATGCTATTCACAGATACGCAGTATTTT. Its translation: CASSPMLFTDTQYF. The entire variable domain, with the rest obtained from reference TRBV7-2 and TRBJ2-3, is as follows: GAGVSQSPSNKVTEKGKDVELRCDPISGHTALYWYRQSLGQGLEFLIYFQGNSAPDKSGLPSDRFSAERTGGSVSTLTIQRTQQEDSAVYLCASSPMLFTDTQYFGPGTRLTVL.

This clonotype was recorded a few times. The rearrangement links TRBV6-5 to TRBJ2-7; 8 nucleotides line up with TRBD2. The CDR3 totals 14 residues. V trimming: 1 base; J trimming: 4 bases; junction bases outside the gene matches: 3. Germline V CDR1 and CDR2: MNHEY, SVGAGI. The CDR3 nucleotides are TGTGCCAGCAGTTACTTGGCGGGGGGTTACGAGCAGTACTTC. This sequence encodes CASSYLAGGYEQYF.

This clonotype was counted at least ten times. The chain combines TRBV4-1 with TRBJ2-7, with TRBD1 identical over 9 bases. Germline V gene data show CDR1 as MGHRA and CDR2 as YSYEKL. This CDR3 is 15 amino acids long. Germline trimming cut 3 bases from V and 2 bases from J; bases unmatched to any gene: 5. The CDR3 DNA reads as TGCGCCAGCAGCCAGCTCCGGGACAGGGCCTACGAGCAGTACTTC. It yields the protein CASSQLRDRAYEQYF.

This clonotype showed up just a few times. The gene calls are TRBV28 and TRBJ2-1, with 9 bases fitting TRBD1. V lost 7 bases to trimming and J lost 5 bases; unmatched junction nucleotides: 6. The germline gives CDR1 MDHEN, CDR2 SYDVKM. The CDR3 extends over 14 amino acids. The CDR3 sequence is CASIRDRAHNEQFF. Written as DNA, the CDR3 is TGTGCCAGCATCCGGGACAGGGCTCACAATGAGCAGTTCTTC. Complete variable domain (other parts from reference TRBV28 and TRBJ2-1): DVKVTQSSRYLVKRTGEKVFLECVQDMDHENMFWYRQDPGLGLRLIYFSYDVKMKEKGDIPEGYSVSREKKERFSLILESASTNQTSMYLCASIRDRAHNEQFFGPGTRLTVL.

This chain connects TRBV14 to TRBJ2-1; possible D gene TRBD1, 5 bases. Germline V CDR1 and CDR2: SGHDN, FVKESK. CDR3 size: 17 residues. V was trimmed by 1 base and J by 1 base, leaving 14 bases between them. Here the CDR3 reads CASSQGGGRASYNEQFF. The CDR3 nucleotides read TGTGCCAGCAGCCAAGGGGGCGGCAGGGCGTCCTACAATGAGCAGTTCTTC.

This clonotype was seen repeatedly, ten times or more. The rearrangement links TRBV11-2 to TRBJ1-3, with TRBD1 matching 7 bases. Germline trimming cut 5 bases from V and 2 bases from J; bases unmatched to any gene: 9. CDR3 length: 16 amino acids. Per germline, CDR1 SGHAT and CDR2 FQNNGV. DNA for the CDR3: TGTGCCAGCAGCCAACCCGGACAGGCGGCTGGAAACACCATATATTTT. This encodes CASSQPGQAAGNTIYF.

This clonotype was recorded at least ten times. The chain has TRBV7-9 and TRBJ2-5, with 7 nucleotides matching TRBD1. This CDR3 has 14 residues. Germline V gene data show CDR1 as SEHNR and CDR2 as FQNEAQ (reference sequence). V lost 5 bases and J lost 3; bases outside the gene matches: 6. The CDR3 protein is CASSLRTGKETQYF. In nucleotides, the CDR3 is TGTGCCAGCAGCCTCAGGACAGGAAAAGAGACCCAGTACTTC. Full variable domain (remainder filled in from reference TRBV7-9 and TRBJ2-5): DTGVSQNPRHKITKRGQNVTFRCDPISEHNRLYWYRQTLGQGPEFLTYFQNEAQLEKSRLLSDRFSAERPKGSFSTLEIQRTEQGDSAMYLCASSLRTGKETQYFGPGTRLLVL.

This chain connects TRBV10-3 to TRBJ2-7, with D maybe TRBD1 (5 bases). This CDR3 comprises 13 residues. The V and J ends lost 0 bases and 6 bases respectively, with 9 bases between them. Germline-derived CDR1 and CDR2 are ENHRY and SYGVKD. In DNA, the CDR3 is TGTGCCATCAGTGAGTCTGACAGAGGCGAGCAGTACTTC. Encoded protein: CAISESDRGEQYF.

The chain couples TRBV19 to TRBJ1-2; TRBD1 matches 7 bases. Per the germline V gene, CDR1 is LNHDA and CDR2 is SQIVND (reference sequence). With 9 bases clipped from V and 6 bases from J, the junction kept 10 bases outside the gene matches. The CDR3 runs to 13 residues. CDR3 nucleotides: TGTGCCAGCCAGATACCGACAGGGAATGGCTACACCTTC. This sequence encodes CASQIPTGNGYTF. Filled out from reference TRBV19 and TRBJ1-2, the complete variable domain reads DGGITQSPKYLFRKEGQNVTLSCEQNLNHDAMYWYRQDPGQGLRLIYYSQIVNDFQKGDIAEGYSVSREKKESFPLTVTSAQKNPTAFYLCASQIPTGNGYTFGSGTRLTVV.

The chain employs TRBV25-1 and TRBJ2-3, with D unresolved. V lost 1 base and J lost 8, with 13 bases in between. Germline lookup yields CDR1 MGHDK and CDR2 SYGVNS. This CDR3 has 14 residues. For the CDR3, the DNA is TGTGCCAGCAGTGAATTTGCACCCCCCGGTACGCAGTATTTT. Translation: CASSEFAPPGTQYF.

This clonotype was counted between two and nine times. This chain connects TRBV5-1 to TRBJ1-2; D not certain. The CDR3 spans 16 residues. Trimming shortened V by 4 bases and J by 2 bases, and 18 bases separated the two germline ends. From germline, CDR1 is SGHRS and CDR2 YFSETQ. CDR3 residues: CASSPIGRSTNYGYTF. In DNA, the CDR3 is TGCGCCAGCAGCCCGATCGGACGAAGCACCAACTATGGCTACACCTTC.

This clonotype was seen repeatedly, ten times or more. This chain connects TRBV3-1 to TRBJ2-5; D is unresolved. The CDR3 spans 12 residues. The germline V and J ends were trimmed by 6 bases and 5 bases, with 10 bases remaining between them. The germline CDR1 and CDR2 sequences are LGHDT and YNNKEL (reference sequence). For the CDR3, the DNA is TGTGCCAGCAGTCAAATAGGGGAGACCCAGTACTTC. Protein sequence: CASSQIGETQYF.

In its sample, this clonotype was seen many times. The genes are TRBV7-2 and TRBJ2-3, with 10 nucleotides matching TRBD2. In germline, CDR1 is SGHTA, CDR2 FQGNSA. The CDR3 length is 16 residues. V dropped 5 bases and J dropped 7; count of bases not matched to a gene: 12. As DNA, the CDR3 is TGTGCCAGCAGCCCTCAAGCGGGGGGGGAGTCAAATACGCAGTATTTT. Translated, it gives CASSPQAGGESNTQYF.

This chain's CDR3 is CASQTAGWGWNNEQFF. The CDR3 DNA follows: TGTGCCAGCCAAACGGCCGGGTGGGGCTGGAACAATGAGCAGTTCTTC. This sequence joins TRBV6-2 or TRBV6-3 and TRBJ2-1, with a tentative D call TRBD1 (5 bases). Trimming shortened V by 8 bases and J by 5 bases, and 22 bases separated the two germline ends. This CDR3 spans 16 amino acids. Looked up from germline, CDR1 is MNHEY and CDR2 is SVGEGT.

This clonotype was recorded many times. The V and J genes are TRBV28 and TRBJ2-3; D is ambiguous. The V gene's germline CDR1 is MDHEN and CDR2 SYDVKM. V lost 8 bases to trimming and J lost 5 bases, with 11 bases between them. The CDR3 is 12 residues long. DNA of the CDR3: TGTGCCAGCTTCGAGAGCGTAGATACGCAGTATTTT. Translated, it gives CASFESVDTQYF.

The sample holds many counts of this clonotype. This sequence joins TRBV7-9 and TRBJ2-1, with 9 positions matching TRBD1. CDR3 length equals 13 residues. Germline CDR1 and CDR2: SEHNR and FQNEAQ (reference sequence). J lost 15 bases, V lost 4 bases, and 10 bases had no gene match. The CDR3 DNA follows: TGTGCCAGCAGCTCCGACCCCGGACAGGGGCGGTTCTTC. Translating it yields CASSSDPGQGRFF.